Listed below are T cell receptor beta chains from one sample, sequenced in a study of cytomegalovirus exposure and HLA in healthy donors. Libraries were prepared by immunoSEQ multiplex PCR; TCRdb keeps only in-frame clonotypes and omits some of them. The data contain roughly 160,000 clones, around 88% of them singletons. The sequencing input was PBMCs. These receptors were obtained from a woman aged 25 to 39 in good health and CMV-seronegative. CDR3s include the opening cysteine and the closing phenylalanine or tryptophan.

>TRBJ2-1|TRBV25-1
CASSEYHRGRIRGNEQFF
>.|TRBV15
CATSSEGYEQYF
>TRBJ2-7|TRBV2
CASDRDSSYEQYF
>TRBJ2-7|TRBV7-2
CASSRTETYEQYF
>TRBJ2-7|TRBV7-2
CASSLVVSYYEQYF
>TRBJ1-1|TRBV5-1
CASSLVAGMAEAFF
>TRBJ1-4|TRBV10-1
CASWSGRNLEKLFF
>TRBJ2-3|TRBV6-4
CASSDTWTSTDTQYF
>TRBJ1-1|TRBV18
CASSPNGRVNTEAFF
>TRBJ2-3|TRBV7-3
CASSLQPLGTDTQYF
>TRBJ2-7|TRBV5-1
CASSLAGDSLYEQYF
>TRBJ1-2|TRBV5-4
CASSPDRAAYGYTF
>TRBJ2-3|TRBV2
CASSGLGPDTQYF
>TRBJ2-4|TRBV7-8
CASSSTRTSGPRENIQYF
>TRBJ1-4|TRBV19
CASSEGFLATNEKLFF
>TRBJ2-5|TRBV5-1
CASKPTGGETQYF
>TRBJ2-2|TRBV4-1
CASSQTLAGGMELFF
>TRBJ2-2|TRBV6-5
CASSFSGVNTGELFF
>TRBJ1-5|TRBV28
CASSIMASGGNQPQHF
>TRBJ1-3|TRBV14
CASSQDQGVGGNTIYF
>TRBJ2-1|TRBV9
CASSVATSGSLNEQFF
>.|TRBV6-1
CASSDHEQYF
>TRBJ2-7|TRBV18
CASSPTGSSYEQYF
>TRBJ1-2|TRBV19
CASSIGTGDGYTF
>TRBJ1-1|TRBV2
CASTGQGSRGTEAFF
>TRBJ2-1|TRBV11-2
CASSLLAGGPSSSYNEQFF